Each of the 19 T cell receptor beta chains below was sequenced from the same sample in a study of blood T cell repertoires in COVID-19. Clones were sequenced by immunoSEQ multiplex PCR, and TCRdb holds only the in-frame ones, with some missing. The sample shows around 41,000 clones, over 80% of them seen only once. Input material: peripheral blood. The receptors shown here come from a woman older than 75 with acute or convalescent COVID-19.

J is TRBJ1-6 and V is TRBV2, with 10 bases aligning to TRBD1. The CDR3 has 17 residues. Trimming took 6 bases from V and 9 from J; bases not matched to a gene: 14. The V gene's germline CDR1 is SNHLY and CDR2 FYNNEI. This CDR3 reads CASSLMGQGSNGSPLHF. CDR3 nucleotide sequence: TGTGCCAGCAGCCTAATGGGACAGGGGAGTAATGGTTCACCCCTCCACTTT. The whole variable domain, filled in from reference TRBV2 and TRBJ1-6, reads EPEVTQTPSHQVTQMGQEVILRCVPISNHLYFYWYRQILGQKVEFLVSFYNNEISEKSEIFDDQFSVERPDGSNFTLKIRSTKLEDSAMYFCASSLMGQGSNGSPLHFGNGTRLTVT.

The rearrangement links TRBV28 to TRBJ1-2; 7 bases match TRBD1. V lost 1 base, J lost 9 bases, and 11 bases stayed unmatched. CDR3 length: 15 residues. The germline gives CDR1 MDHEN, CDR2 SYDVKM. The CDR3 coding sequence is TGTGCCAGCAGTTTATTTATAGCTGGACAGGAAAGCTACACCTTC. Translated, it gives CASSLFIAGQESYTF.

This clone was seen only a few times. CDR3 region: CASSLLAEQYNEQFF. The CDR3 nucleotides are TGTGCCAGCAGTTTGTTGGCGGAACAATACAATGAGCAGTTCTTC. The chain joins TRBV28 to TRBJ2-1; no firm D call. The CDR3 runs 15 residues. The ends were cut back, 3 bases at V and 4 bases at J, with 13 bases in the middle. Germline CDR1 is MDHEN and CDR2 is SYDVKM.

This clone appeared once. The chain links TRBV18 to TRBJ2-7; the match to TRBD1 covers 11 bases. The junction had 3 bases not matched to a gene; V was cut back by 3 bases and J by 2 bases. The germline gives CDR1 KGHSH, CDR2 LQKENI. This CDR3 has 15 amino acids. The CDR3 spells CASSPPGQGAYEQYF. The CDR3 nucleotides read TGTGCCAGCTCACCGCCGGGACAGGGGGCCTACGAGCAGTACTTC.

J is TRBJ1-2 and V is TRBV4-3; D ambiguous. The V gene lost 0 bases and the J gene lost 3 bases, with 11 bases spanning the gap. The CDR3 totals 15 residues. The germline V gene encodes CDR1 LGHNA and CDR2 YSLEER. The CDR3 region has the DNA TGCGCCAGCAGCCAAGACCCAGGCGGGGACTATGGCTACACCTTC. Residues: CASSQDPGGDYGYTF.

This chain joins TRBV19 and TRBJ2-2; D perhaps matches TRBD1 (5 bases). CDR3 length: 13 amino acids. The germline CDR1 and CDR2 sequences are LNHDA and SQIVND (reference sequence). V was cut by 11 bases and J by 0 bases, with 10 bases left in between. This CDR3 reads CAASRANTGELFF. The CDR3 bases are TGTGCCGCCTCCAGGGCGAACACCGGGGAGCTGTTTTTT.

The CDR3: CASPGPQAPSSYEQYF. CDR3 in DNA: TGTGCCAGCCCCGGCCCCCAGGCGCCAAGCTCCTACGAGCAGTACTTC. The gene calls are TRBV11-2 and TRBJ2-7, with D unclear. V was clipped by 8 bases and J by 0 bases, with 20 bases between them. CDR1 is SGHAT and CDR2 is FQNNGV in the germline V gene. The CDR3 totals 16 residues.

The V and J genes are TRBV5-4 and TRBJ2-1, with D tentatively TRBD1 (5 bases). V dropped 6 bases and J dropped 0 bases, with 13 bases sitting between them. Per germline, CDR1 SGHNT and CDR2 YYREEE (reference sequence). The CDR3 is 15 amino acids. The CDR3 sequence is CASTPGFSSYNEQFF. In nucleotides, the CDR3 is TGTGCCAGCACCCCAGGGTTTAGCTCCTACAATGAGCAGTTCTTC.

CDR3 bases: TGTGCCAGCAGCGTAGCTACCGGGGAGCAGTTCTTC. Amino acid sequence: CASSVATGEQFF. The chain combines TRBV9 with TRBJ2-1; D call uncertain. Germline CDR1 reads SGDLS; CDR2 reads YYNGEE. The CDR3 contains 12 residues. The V and J ends lost 0 bases and 10 bases respectively, with 8 bases between them.

DNA of the CDR3: TGTGCCAGCAGCATGGCCATTCCCATTTACGCACGAAACACCATATATTTT. Protein sequence: CASSMAIPIYARNTIYF. This chain connects TRBV3-1 (or the pseudogene TRBV3-2) to TRBJ1-3, with D hard to call. The CDR3 covers 17 residues. Trimming cost V 5 bases and J 5 bases, with 22 bases left between them. Looked up from germline, CDR1 is LGHDT and CDR2 is YNNKEL (reference sequence).

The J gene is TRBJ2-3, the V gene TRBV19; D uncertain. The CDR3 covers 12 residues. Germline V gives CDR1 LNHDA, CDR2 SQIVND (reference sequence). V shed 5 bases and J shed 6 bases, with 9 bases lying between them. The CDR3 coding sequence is TGTGCCAGTAGTTCGACTCCCGATACGCAGTATTTT. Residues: CASSSTPDTQYF.

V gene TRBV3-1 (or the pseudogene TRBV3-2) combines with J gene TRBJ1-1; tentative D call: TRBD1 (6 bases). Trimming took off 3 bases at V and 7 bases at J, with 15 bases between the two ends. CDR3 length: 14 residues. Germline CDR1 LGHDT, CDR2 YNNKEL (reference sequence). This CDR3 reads CASSQPPQGNEAFF. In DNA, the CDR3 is TGTGCCAGCAGCCAGCCACCTCAGGGGAATGAAGCTTTCTTT.

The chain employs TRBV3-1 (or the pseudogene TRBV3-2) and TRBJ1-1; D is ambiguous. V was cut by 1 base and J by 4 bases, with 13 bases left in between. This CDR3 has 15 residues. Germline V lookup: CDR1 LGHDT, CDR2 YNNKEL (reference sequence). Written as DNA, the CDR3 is TGTGCCAGCAGCCAAGGAGTGGTTACAGTCACTGAAGCTTTCTTT. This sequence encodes CASSQGVVTVTEAFF.

The CDR3 DNA follows: TGCGCCAGCAGCTTGTGGACAGGGGGCTCTGGCTACACCTTC. This codes for CASSLWTGGSGYTF. This rearrangement joins TRBV5-1 to TRBJ1-2; 11 positions agree with TRBD1. Germline assignment: CDR1 SGHRS and CDR2 YFSETQ. The V segment lost 1 base and the J segment 7 bases; nucleotides outside the gene matches: 3. CDR3 length equals 14 residues. Drawing the rest from reference TRBV5-1 and TRBJ1-2, the complete variable domain is KAGVTQTPRYLIKTRGQQVTLSCSPISGHRSVSWYQQTPGQGLQFLFEYFSETQRNKGNFPGRFSGRQFSNSRSEMNVSTLELGDSALYLCASSLWTGGSGYTFGSGTRLTVV.

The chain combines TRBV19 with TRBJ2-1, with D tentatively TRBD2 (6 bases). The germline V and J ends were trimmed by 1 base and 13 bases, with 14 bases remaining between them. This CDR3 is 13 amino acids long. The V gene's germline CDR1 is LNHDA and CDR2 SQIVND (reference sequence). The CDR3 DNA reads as TGTGCCAGTAGTATAGCCGGGACTCCTCCTCAGTTCTTC. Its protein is CASSIAGTPPQFF.

In DNA form, the CDR3 reads TGTGCCAGTAGCCCTCTAGTGAGTGGAAACACCATATATTTT. Protein: CASSPLVSGNTIYF. This rearrangement joins TRBV19 to TRBJ1-3; D gene uncertain. Between the trimmed V and J ends, which lost 6 bases and 3 bases, there was a span of 12 bases. The germline CDR1 and CDR2 sequences are LNHDA and SQIVND (reference sequence). CDR3 length: 14 amino acids.

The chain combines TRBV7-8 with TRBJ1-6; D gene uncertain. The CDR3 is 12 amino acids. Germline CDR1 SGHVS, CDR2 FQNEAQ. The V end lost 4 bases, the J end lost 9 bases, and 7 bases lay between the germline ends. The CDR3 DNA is TGTGCCAGCAGCTCCCATAGTTCACCCCTCCACTTT. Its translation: CASSSHSSPLHF.

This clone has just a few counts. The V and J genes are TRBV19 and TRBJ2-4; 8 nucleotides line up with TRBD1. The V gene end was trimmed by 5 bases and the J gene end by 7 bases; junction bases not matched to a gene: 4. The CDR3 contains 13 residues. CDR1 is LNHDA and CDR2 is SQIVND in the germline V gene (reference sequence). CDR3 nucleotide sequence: TGTGCCAGTAGTGACTGGACAGGGAACATTCAGTACTTC. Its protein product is CASSDWTGNIQYF.

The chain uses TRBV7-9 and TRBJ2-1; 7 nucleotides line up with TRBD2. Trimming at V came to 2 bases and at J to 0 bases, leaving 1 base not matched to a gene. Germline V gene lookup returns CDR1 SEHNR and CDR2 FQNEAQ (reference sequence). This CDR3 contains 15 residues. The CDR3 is CASSLRGSSYNEQFF. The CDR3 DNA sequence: TGTGCCAGCAGCTTACGCGGGAGCTCCTACAATGAGCAGTTCTTC.